Presented here are 4 T cell receptor beta chains from one specimen sequenced in a study of T cell repertoires in cytomegalovirus infection. These receptors have no known antigen. TCRdb reprocessed the reads via MiXCR and lists one record per CDR3 protein. Here the sample spans 110,000 to 150,000 distinct CDR3 sequences, 30% to 40% being singletons. This specimen consisted of CD8+ T cells from cultured PBMCs, obtained from culture after CMV antigen stimulation. These receptor sequences come from a human donor in good health (CMV status not recorded). Some clones in this sample may be carry-over from other donors' samples.

This clonotype was found many times. The rearrangement joins TRBV27 to TRBJ1-5, with a possible D match to TRBD1 (5 bases). Germline loops: CDR1 MNHEY, CDR2 SMNVEV (reference sequence). The CDR3 is 13 amino acids. Trimming cost V 4 bases and J 3 bases, with 7 bases left between them. The CDR3 DNA sequence: TGTGCCAGCAGTTGGGGGAACAATCAGCCCCAGCATTTT. It yields the protein CASSWGNNQPQHF.

This clonotype was seen at least ten times. The V and J genes are TRBV2 and TRBJ2-1; 11 bases are a match to TRBD2. The ends lost 7 bases at V and 4 bases at J; junction bases unmatched: 0. The CDR3 has 13 residues. Germline values: CDR1 SNHLY, CDR2 FYNNEI. This chain's CDR3 is CASTSGGYNEQFF. In nucleotides, the CDR3 is TGTGCCAGCACTAGCGGGGGGTACAATGAGCAGTTCTTC.

The rearrangement joins TRBV6-2 or TRBV6-3 to TRBJ2-1; D is possibly TRBD1 or TRBD2 (6 bases each). The CDR3 sequence is 14 residues long. CDR1 is MNHEY and CDR2 is SVGEGT in the germline V gene. V lost 2 bases and J lost 9, with 14 bases in between. CDR3 amino acids: CASSYLAPGAEQFF. The CDR3 nucleotides are TGTGCCAGCAGTTACCTAGCGCCGGGGGCTGAGCAGTTCTTC.

This clonotype has a handful of counts. The J gene is TRBJ2-1, the V gene TRBV12-3 or TRBV12-4; D is undetermined. Trimming stripped 6 bases from V and 4 bases from J, with 7 bases between. The CDR3 runs 12 residues. CDR3 bases: TGTGCCAGCAGATTCGGATACAATGAGCAGTTCTTC. Amino acids: CASRFGYNEQFF.